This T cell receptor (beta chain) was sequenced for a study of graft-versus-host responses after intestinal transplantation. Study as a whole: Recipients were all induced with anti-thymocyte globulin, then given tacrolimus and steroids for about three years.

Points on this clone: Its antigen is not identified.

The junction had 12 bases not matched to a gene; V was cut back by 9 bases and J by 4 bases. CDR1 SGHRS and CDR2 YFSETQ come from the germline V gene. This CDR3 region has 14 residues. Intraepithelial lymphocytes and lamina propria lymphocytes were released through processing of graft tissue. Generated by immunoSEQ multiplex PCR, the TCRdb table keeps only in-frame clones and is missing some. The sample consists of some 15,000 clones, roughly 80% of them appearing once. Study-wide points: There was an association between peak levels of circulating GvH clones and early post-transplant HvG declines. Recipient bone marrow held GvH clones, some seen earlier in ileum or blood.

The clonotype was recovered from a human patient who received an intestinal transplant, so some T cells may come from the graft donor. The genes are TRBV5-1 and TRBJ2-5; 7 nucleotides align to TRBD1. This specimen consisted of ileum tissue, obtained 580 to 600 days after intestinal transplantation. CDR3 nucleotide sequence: TGCGCCATCTCTTCCGACAGGGTTGGAGAGACCCAGTACTTC. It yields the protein CAISSDRVGETQYF.